The TCR beta chain under discussion was sequenced for a study of cytomegalovirus exposure and HLA in healthy donors. Across the study: Drawn from HLA-typed donors, about 85 million unique TCRs were held in an early data release.

This clone was counted between two and nine times. The antigen is unknown. With 60 Vbeta and 13 Jbeta primers, the PCR was carried out. The method was immunoSEQ multiplex PCR; TCRdb's version includes in-frame clones alone and lacks a portion of them. The sample has tens of thousands of clones, around four fifths seen once. V lost 5 bases and J lost 2; bases outside the gene matches: 7. Germline V gives CDR1 MNHEY, CDR2 SVGAGI. This CDR3 spans 15 amino acids. Study observations and caveats: Using a false discovery rate of 0.05, a later analysis showed that 15,000 to 20,000 TCR beta sequences were associated with HLA alleles. Diagnosis of cytomegalovirus status made by the classifier reportedly showed high specificity and sensitivity. A further, later analysis showed that HLA-associated TCR beta chains (compared with equally common others) were more clonally expanded.

This sequence originates from a middle-aged man in good health and CMV-seronegative. This sequence joins TRBV6-5 and TRBJ2-7; 9 bases fit TRBD2. The material sequenced was PBMCs. CDR3 bases: TGTGCCAGCAGTGTTTTAGCGGGGGCGACCTACGAGCAGTACTTC. Translation gives CASSVLAGATYEQYF.